Each of the 9 T cell receptor beta chains below was sequenced from the same sample in a study of control samples from healthy donors and cancer patients. The assay was immunoSEQ multiplex PCR, and TCRdb's table has in-frame clones only and misses some. The profile shows some 410,000 clones, roughly 90% of them singletons. Material for sequencing was PBMCs. These receptors originate from a man in his forties or fifties with head and neck cancer.

V gene TRBV7-6 combines with J gene TRBJ2-5, with D uncertain. CDR3 size: 14 residues. Germline lookup yields CDR1 SGHVS and CDR2 FNYEAQ. Trimming shortened V by 2 bases and J by 2 bases, and 9 bases separated the two germline ends. The CDR3 nucleotides are TGTGCCAGCAGCTTACCCACCTATCAAGAGACCCAGTACTTC. Translation gives CASSLPTYQETQYF.

The count of this clone is one. The rearrangement uses TRBV6-1 and TRBJ1-2; D is possibly TRBD1 (5 bases). V was clipped by 1 base and J by 8 bases, with 23 bases between them. There are 17 residues in the CDR3. From germline, CDR1 is MNHNS and CDR2 SASEGT. CDR3 sequence reads: CASSEGAWGGKRGGYTF. CDR3 coding DNA: TGTGCCAGCAGTGAAGGTGCCTGGGGGGGGAAGAGGGGCGGCTACACCTTC.

The gene calls are TRBV5-1 and TRBJ1-1; D is possibly TRBD1 (5 bases). V lost 4 bases and J 4 bases, leaving 8 bases between the germline ends. The CDR3 spans 12 residues. CDR1 and CDR2 from the germline V gene are SGHRS and YFSETQ. The CDR3 spells CASSADSTEAFF. CDR3 coding DNA: TGCGCCAGCAGCGCCGACAGCACTGAAGCTTTCTTT.

The V call is TRBV12-3 or TRBV12-4, the J call TRBJ1-1; a possible D gene is TRBD1 (6 bases). V lost 8 bases and J lost 10, with 11 bases in between. This CDR3 has 10 residues. The CDR3, as DNA: TGTGCCAGCGCAACAGGGAGAGCTTTCTTT. This gives the protein CASATGRAFF.

This clone has at least ten counts. The rearrangement links TRBV2 to TRBJ2-7, with TRBD1 matching 11 bases. The CDR3 runs to 14 residues. The V segment lost 3 bases and the J segment 5 bases; nucleotides outside the gene matches: 3. Germline loops: CDR1 SNHLY, CDR2 FYNNEI. CDR3 DNA: TGTGCCAGCAGTGATTCGGGACAGGGGGACGAGCAGTACTTC. Protein: CASSDSGQGDEQYF.

CDR3 DNA: TGTGCCAGCAGTTTCGGGGTCACCGGGGAGCTGTTTTTT. Protein: CASSFGVTGELFF. The chain couples TRBV12-3 or TRBV12-4 to TRBJ2-2; a weak D match, TRBD2 (5 bases). The V gene lost 3 bases and the J gene lost 4 bases, with 6 bases spanning the gap. This CDR3 region has 13 residues.

This clone showed up just once. The chain couples TRBV21-1 to TRBJ1-6. TRBV21-1 corresponds to a pseudogene. The CDR3 is 17 amino acids. Here the CDR3 reads CASSKGMRGVYNSPLHF. Written as DNA, the CDR3 is TGTGCCAGCAGCAAAGGGATGAGGGGAGTTTATAATTCACCCCTCCACTTT.

The V gene is TRBV7-2, the J gene TRBJ1-5; 8 nucleotides agree with TRBD1. The CDR3 contains 14 residues. V lost 4 bases and J lost 4; bases outside the gene matches: 3. Germline V gene data show CDR1 as SGHTA and CDR2 as FQGNSA. CDR3 bases: TGTGCCAGCAGCTCACAGGGGGGGAATCAGCCCCAGCATTTT. It specifies CASSSQGGNQPQHF. Together with reference TRBV7-2 and TRBJ1-5, the CDR3 gives the full variable domain: GAGVSQSPSNKVTEKGKDVELRCDPISGHTALYWYRQSLGQGLEFLIYFQGNSAPDKSGLPSDRFSAERTGGSVSTLTIQRTQQEDSAVYLCASSSQGGNQPQHFGDGTRLSIL.

J is TRBJ1-1 and V is TRBV14, with D unresolved. Germline CDR1 reads SGHDN; CDR2 reads FVKESK. There are 12 residues in the CDR3. Trimming shortened V by 5 bases and J by 0 bases, and 4 bases separated the two germline ends. The chain's CDR3 is CASSVMNTEAFF. The CDR3 DNA follows: TGTGCCAGCAGCGTCATGAACACTGAAGCTTTCTTT. The whole variable domain, filled in from reference TRBV14 and TRBJ1-1, reads EAGVTQFPSHSVIEKGQTVTLRCDPISGHDNLYWYRRVMGKEIKFLLHFVKESKQDESGMPNNRFLAERTGGTYSTLKVQPAELEDSGVYFCASSVMNTEAFFGQGTRLTVV.